This T cell receptor beta chain was retrieved from a study of beta chain features in type 1 diabetes. The sample holds a few counts of this clone. Every bit of the isolated RNA underwent reverse transcription, so sequencing read expressed TCRB transcripts. Naive, central memory and regulatory T cell samples yielded roughly 3.5 million reads on average. Profiling relied on immunoSEQ multiplex PCR, and the TCRdb table lists in-frame clones only, not all of them. The sample shows about 330,000 clones, approximately 11% of them seen only once. Every single donor gave one heparinised blood draw, and these averaged about 116 mL. Germline CDR1 is SGHRS and CDR2 is YFSETQ. V lost 7 bases and J lost 1; bases outside the gene matches: 5. This CDR3 is built from 14 residues.

This receptor was obtained from a woman in her twenties or thirties in good health. Sequencing input: naive CD4+ T cells from blood. This chain joins TRBV5-1 and TRBJ2-3, with 8 bases matching TRBD1. This chain's CDR3 is CASAPDRGTDTQYF. CDR3 nucleotides: TGCGCCAGCGCCCCGGACAGGGGCACAGATACGCAGTATTTT. The entire variable domain, with the rest obtained from reference TRBV5-1 and TRBJ2-3, is as follows: KAGVTQTPRYLIKTRGQQVTLSCSPISGHRSVSWYQQTPGQGLQFLFEYFSETQRNKGNFPGRFSGRQFSNSRSEMNVSTLELGDSALYLCASAPDRGTDTQYFGPGTRLTVL.